This T cell receptor beta chain was sequenced during a study of blood T cell repertoires in COVID-19. Study-level information: The cDNA or gDNA used as material had been derived from T cells, B-cell-depleted T cells, or PBMCs.

With 4 bases clipped from V and 2 bases from J, the junction kept 13 bases outside the gene matches. The CDR3 loop spans 17 amino acids. CDR1 and CDR2 from the germline V gene are SGHVS and FQNEAQ. Original data processing: By means of reference gene primer amplification, nucleated cell counts were estimated. Using immunoSEQ multiplex PCR, the repertoire was profiled, and TCRdb retains in-frame clones only, with some absent. That table is the source of V, J and clone size, and D and trimming were worked out from the DNA. The sample has 50,000 to 75,000 clones; over 70% are singletons. The chain couples TRBV7-8 to TRBJ2-5; 7 nucleotides line up with TRBD2. The origin of this receptor is a woman between 50 and 59 years old with active or convalescent COVID-19. Sequenced: peripheral blood. The CDR3 loop is CASSSRTRAGLQETQYF. The DNA for the CDR3 is TGTGCCAGCAGCTCTAGGACTAGGGCGGGACTACAAGAGACCCAGTACTTC.